This T cell receptor beta chain originates from a study of identical twins. Comment on this clonotype: Its antigen is unidentified.

TCRdb itself ran the 5' RACE reads through MiXCR, one entry per CDR3 protein. The sample lists about 660,000 distinct CDR3 sequences, more than 6.5% occurring once. Points from the study as a whole: Abundant beta clonotypes from cord blood bore fewer insertions; memory repertoires lacked this pattern. Analyses based on zero insertions could be partly confounded by invariant MAIT and iNKT cells. Out-of-frame alpha sequences shared between twins exhibited an excess of low generation probability.

The CDR3 has 14 amino acids. After removal of 4 bases from V and 6 bases from J, the junction contained 4 bases not matched to a gene. Germline CDR1 reads SGHVS; CDR2 reads FQNEAQ. This same sample was also part of a study on yellow fever vaccine responses in identical twins. That source reports: Vaccine-induced T cell responses in twins were reportedly observed to appear partly convergent, partly personalized.

The sequencing sample was made of PBMCs. The clonotype was recovered from a woman between 18 and 29 years old in good health. This rearrangement joins TRBV7-8 to TRBJ2-1; 9 positions agree with TRBD1. The CDR3 loop reads CASSSGTGSNEQFF. In DNA form, the CDR3 reads TGTGCCAGCAGCTCCGGGACAGGGAGCAATGAGCAGTTCTTC.